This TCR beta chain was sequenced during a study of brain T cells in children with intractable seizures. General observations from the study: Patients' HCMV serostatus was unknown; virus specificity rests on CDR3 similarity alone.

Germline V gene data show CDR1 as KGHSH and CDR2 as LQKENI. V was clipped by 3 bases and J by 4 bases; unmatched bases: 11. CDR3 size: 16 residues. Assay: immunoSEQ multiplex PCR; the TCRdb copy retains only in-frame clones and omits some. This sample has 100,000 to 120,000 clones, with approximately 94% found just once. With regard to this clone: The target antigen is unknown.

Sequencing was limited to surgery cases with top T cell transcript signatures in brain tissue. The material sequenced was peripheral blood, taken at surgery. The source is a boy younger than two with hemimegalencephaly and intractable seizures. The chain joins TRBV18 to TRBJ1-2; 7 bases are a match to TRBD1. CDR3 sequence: CASSPRDSRRLYGYTF. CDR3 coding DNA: TGTGCCAGCTCACCCCGGGACAGTCGGCGACTCTATGGCTACACCTTC.